The clone carrying this TCR beta chain was seen at least ten times. Its antigen remains unknown. The entry originates in a study of human T cells and chemical hapten exposure. General observations from the study: No alteration of TCRs above 1 in 1000 frequency was seen with DPC sensitization.

In TCRdb, the RACE reads were re-called with MiXCR into one record per CDR3 protein. Of 60,000 to 75,000 distinct CDR3 sequences in the sample, 6.5% to 8.5% were seen once. The V gene's germline CDR1 is MNHEY and CDR2 SVGAGI. V lost 6 bases to trimming and J lost 6 bases, with 14 bases between them. The CDR3 totals 13 residues. Time point specified: pre-sensitization, week 0. Treatment of the sample: therapeutic diphenylcyclopropenone sensitization with weekly scalp DPC. Prior to application of each patch test, blood was drawn. The sequencing here drew on whole blood, taken in connection with sensitization to the hapten diphenylcyclopropenone (DPC). This chain links TRBV6-5 with TRBJ1-1, with D perhaps TRBD1 (5 bases). The clonotype originates from a woman in her thirties with alopecia areata. Some clones in this sample may be carry-over from other donors' samples. CDR3: CASRPRVMAEAFF. For the CDR3, the DNA is TGTGCCAGCAGACCCAGGGTAATGGCTGAAGCTTTCTTT.